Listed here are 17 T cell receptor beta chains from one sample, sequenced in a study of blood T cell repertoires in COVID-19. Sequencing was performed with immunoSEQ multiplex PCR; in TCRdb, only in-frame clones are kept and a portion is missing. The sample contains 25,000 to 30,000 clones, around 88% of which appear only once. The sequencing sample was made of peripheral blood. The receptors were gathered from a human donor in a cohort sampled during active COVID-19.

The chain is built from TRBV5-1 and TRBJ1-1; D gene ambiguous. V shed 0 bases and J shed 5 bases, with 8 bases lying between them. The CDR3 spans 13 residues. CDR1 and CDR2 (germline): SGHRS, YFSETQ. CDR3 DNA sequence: TGCGCCAGCAGCTTGGCCTCGGGTACTGAAGCTTTCTTT. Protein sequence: CASSLASGTEAFF.

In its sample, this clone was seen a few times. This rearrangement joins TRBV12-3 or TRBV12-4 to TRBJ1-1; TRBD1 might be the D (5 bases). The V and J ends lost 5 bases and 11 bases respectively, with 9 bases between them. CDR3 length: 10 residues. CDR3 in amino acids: CASSTRGAFF. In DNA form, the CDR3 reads TGTGCCAGCAGTACAAGGGGCGCTTTCTTT.

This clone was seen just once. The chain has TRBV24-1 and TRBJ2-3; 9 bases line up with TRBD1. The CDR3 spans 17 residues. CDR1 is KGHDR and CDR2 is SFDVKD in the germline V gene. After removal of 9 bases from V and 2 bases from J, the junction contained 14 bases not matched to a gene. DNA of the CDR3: TGTGCCACCGCCAGCCCTATGACAGGGGGATTCACAGATACGCAGTATTTT. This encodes CATASPMTGGFTDTQYF.

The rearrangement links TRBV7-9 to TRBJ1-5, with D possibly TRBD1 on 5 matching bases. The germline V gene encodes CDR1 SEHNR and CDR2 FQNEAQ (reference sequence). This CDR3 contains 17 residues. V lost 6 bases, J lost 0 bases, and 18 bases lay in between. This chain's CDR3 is CASREDSLYLSNQPQHF. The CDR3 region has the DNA TGTGCCAGCAGGGAAGACAGCCTATACCTTAGCAATCAGCCCCAGCATTTT.

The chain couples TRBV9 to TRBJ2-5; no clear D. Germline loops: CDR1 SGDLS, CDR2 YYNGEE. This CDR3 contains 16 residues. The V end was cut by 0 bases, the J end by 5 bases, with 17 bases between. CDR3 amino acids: CASSVEGRARQETQYF. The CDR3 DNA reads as TGTGCCAGCAGCGTAGAAGGTCGAGCTAGGCAGGAGACCCAGTACTTC.

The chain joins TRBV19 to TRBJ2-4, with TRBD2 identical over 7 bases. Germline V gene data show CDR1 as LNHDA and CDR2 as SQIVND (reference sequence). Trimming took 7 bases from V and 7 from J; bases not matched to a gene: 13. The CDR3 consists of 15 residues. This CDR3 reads CASTPGTNPENIQYF. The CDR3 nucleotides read TGTGCCAGTACCCCCGGGACTAACCCTGAGAACATTCAGTACTTC.

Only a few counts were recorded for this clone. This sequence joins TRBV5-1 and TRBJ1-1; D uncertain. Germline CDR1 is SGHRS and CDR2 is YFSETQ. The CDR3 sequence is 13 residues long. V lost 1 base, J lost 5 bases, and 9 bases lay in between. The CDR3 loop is CASSLNYGTEAFF. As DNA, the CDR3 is TGCGCCAGCAGCTTGAACTACGGGACTGAAGCTTTCTTT.

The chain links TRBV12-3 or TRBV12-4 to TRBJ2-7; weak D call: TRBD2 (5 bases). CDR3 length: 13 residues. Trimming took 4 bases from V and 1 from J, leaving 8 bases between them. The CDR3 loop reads CASSSEGSYEQYF. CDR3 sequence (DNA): TGTGCCAGCAGTTCTGAGGGTTCCTACGAGCAGTACTTC.

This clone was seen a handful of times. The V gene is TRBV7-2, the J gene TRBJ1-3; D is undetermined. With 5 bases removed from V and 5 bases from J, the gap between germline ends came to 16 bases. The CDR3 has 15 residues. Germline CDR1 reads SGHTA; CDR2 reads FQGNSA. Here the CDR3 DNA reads TGTGCCAGCAGCCCCCGGCACTACCGCCGAAACACCATATATTTT. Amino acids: CASSPRHYRRNTIYF. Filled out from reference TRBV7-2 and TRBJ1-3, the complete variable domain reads GAGVSQSPSNKVTEKGKDVELRCDPISGHTALYWYRQSLGQGLEFLIYFQGNSAPDKSGLPSDRFSAERTGGSVSTLTIQRTQQEDSAVYLCASSPRHYRRNTIYFGEGSWLTVV.

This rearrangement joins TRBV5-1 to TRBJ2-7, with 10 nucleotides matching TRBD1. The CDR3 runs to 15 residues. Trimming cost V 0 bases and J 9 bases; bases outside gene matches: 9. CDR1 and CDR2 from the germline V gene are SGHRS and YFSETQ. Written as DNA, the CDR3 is TGCGCCAGCAGCTTGGATGGGACAGGGGACCGGACGCAGTACTTC. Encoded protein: CASSLDGTGDRTQYF.

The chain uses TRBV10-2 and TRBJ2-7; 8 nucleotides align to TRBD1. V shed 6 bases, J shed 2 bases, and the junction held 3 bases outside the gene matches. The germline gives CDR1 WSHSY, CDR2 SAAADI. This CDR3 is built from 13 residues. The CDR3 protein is CASSGQGAYEQYF. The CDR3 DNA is TGCGCCAGCAGCGGACAGGGCGCCTACGAGCAGTACTTC.

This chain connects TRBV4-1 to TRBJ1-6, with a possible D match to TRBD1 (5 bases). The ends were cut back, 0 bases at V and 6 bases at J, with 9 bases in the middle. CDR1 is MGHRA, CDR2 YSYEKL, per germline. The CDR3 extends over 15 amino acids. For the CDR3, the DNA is TGCGCCAGCAGCCAAGAACATCAGGGTAATTCACCCCTCCACTTT. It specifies CASSQEHQGNSPLHF.

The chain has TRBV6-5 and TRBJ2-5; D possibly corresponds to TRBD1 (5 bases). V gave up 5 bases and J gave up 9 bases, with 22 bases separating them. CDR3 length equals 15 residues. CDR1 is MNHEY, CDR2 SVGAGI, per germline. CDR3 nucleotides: TGTGCCAGCAGTACCTCCGAAAGGGTCAAAGGGGCCCAGTACTTC. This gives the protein CASSTSERVKGAQYF.

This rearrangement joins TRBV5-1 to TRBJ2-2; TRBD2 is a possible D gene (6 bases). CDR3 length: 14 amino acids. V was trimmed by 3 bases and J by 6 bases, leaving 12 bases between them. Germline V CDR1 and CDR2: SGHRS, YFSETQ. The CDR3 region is CASSSGLHPGELFF. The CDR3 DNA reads TGCGCCAGCAGCTCGGGACTCCACCCCGGGGAGCTGTTTTTT.

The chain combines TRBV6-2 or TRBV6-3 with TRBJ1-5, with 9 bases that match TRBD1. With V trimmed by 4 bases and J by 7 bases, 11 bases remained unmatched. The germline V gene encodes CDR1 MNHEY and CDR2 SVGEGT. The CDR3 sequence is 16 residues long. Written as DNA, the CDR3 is TGTGCCAGCAGTTTCAATATACAGGGGGCGAGGCAGCCCCAGCATTTT. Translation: CASSFNIQGARQPQHF.

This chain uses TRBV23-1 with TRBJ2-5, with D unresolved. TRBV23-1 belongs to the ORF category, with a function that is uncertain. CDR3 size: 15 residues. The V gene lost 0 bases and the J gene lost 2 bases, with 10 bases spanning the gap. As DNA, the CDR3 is TGCGCCAGCAGTCAATCTTCCCGAGTTCAAGAGACCCAGTACTTC. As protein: CASSQSSRVQETQYF.

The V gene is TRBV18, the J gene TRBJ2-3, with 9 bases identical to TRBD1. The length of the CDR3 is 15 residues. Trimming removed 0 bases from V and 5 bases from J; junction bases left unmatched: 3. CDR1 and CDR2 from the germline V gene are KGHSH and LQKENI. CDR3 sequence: CASSPPGQGGDTQYF. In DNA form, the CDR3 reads TGTGCCAGCTCACCACCGGGACAGGGTGGAGATACGCAGTATTTT.